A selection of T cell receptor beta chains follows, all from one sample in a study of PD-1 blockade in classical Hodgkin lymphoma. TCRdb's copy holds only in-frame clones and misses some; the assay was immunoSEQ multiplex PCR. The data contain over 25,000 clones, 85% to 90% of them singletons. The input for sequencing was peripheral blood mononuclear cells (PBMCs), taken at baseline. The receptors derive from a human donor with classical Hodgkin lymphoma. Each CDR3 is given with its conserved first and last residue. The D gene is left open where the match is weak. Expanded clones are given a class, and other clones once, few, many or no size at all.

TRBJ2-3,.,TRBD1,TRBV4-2,CASSRHRDRGTDTQYF,TGTGCCAGCAGCCGACACCGGGACAGGGGCACAGATACGCAGTATTTT
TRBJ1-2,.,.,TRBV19,CASSHLARAHYGYTF,TGTGCCAGTAGTCATCTTGCCAGGGCCCACTATGGCTACACCTTC
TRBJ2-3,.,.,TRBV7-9,CASSLAGDTDTQYF,TGTGCCAGCAGCTTAGCGGGGGACACAGATACGCAGTATTTT
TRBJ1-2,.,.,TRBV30,CAWSVFGDHYGYTF,TGTGCCTGGAGTGTATTTGGTGACCACTATGGCTACACCTTC
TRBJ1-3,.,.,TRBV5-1,CASSLSDSSNTIYF,TGCGCCAGCAGCTTGTCGGACAGTTCAAACACCATATATTTT
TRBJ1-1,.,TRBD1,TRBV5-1,CASSWQTGGGTEAFF,TGCGCCAGCAGCTGGCAGACAGGGGGAGGTACTGAAGCTTTCTTT
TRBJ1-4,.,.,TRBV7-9,CASSQPDATNEKLFF,TGCGCCAGCAGCCAACCGGATGCAACTAATGAAAAACTGTTTTTT
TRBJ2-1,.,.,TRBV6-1,CASSETYYNEQFF,TGTGCCAGCAGTGAGACCTACTACAATGAGCAGTTCTTC
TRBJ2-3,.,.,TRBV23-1,CASSQAGTAENYSTDTQYF,TGCGCCAGCAGTCAAGCCGGGACGGCGGAAAATTATAGCACAGATACGCAGTATTTT
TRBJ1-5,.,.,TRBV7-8,CASSLKESQPQHF,TGTGCCAGCAGCTTAAAAGAGTCTCAGCCCCAGCATTTT
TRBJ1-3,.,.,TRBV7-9,CASSSTLDSGNTIYF,TGTGCCAGCAGCTCGACGCTGGACTCTGGAAACACCATATATTTT
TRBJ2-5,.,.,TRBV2,CASSDAGRGETQYF,TGTGCCAGCAGTGACGCGGGGAGAGGGGAGACCCAGTACTTC
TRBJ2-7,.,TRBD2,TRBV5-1,CASSQGLAGGEQYF,TGCGCCAGCAGCCAGGGACTAGCGGGCGGCGAGCAGTACTTC
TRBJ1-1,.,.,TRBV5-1,CASSFTGPSMNTEAFF,TGCGCCAGCAGCTTCACAGGGCCCTCTATGAACACTGAAGCTTTCTTT
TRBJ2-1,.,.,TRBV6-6,CASSYFPRPDNEQFF,TGTGCCAGCAGTTACTTCCCCCGGCCGGACAATGAGCAGTTCTTC
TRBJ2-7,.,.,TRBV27,CASAFTKGYEQYF,TGTGCCAGCGCCTTCACAAAGGGGTACGAGCAGTACTTC
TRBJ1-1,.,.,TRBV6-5,CASSYGGRATEAFF,TGTGCCAGCAGTTACGGGGGGCGCGCCACTGAAGCTTTCTTT
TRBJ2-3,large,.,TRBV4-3,CASSQDRQATDTQYF,TGCGCCAGCAGCCAAGATCGGCAGGCCACAGATACGCAGTATTTT
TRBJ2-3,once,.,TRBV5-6,CASSFFPQTADTQYF,TGTGCCAGCAGCTTTTTCCCCCAAACAGCGGATACGCAGTATTTT
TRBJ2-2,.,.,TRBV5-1,CASSLDGNTGELFF,TGCGCCAGCAGCTTGGACGGGAACACCGGGGAGCTGTTTTTT
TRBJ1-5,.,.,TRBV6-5,CASQTRRQGNQPQHF,TGTGCCAGCCAAACTCGGAGACAGGGCAATCAGCCCCAGCATTTT
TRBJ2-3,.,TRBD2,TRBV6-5,CASSGGDRRLDTQYF,TGTGCCAGCAGTGGGGGGGACCGGAGGTTAGATACGCAGTATTTT
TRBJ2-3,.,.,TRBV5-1,CASSFGQSTDTQYF,TGCGCCAGCAGCTTCGGACAGAGCACAGATACGCAGTATTTT
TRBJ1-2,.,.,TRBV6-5,CASSYGSGVYGYTF,TGTGCCAGCAGTTATGGATCTGGGGTTTATGGCTACACCTTC
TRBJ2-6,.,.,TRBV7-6,CASSLAGSGANVLTF,TGTGCCAGCAGCTTAGCAGGTTCTGGGGCCAACGTCCTGACTTTC
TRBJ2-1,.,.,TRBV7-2,CASSPGLGNEQFF,TGTGCCAGCAGCCCGGGACTGGGGAATGAGCAGTTCTTC
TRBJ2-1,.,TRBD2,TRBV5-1,CASSLRTSGGSNEQFF,TGCGCCAGCAGCCTCCGGACTAGCGGGGGGAGCAATGAGCAGTTCTTC
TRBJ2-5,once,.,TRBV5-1,CASSFKGPQETQYF,TGCGCCAGCAGCTTCAAGGGGCCTCAAGAGACCCAGTACTTC
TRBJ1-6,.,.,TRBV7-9,CASSGPQGGNSYNSPLHF,TGTGCCAGCAGCGGCCCCCAGGGTGGAAACTCCTATAATTCACCCCTCCACTTT
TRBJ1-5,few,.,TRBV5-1,CASSEGGINQPQHF,TGCGCCAGCAGTGAGGGCGGGATCAATCAGCCCCAGCATTTT
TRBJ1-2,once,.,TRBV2,CASGRLSRGYTF,TGTGCCAGCGGTAGACTGAGTCGCGGCTACACCTTC
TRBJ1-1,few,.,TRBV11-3,CASRRENTEAFF,TGTGCAAGCAGACGGGAGAACACTGAAGCTTTCTTT
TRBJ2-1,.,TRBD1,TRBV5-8,CASSRDRGGLIEQFF,TGTGCCAGCAGCCGTGACAGGGGCGGTTTAATTGAGCAGTTCTTC
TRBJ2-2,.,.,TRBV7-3,CASSPVRNWQPTGELFF,TGTGCCAGCAGCCCCGTGAGAAACTGGCAGCCCACCGGGGAGCTGTTTTTT
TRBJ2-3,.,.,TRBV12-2,CASRLGLAGGRGTDTQYF,TGTGCAAGTCGCTTAGGGCTAGCGGGGGGCCGTGGCACAGATACGCAGTATTTT
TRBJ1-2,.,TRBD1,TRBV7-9,CASSRDSVFGYTF,TGTGCCAGCAGCCGGGACAGCGTCTTTGGCTACACCTTC
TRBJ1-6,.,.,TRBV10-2,CASSETGFSPLHF,TGCGCCAGCAGTGAGACGGGGTTTTCACCCCTCCACTTT
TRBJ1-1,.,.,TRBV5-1,CASSLDRTANTEAFF,TGCGCCAGCAGCTTGGACAGGACGGCGAACACTGAAGCTTTCTTT
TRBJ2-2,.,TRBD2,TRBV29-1,CSVGLADNTGELFF,TGCAGCGTTGGTCTAGCGGACAACACCGGGGAGCTGTTTTTT
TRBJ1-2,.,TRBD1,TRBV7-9,CASSDRAGEGYTF,TGTGCCAGCAGTGACAGGGCAGGTGAGGGCTACACCTTC
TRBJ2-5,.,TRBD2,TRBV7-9,CASRSSGGPETQYF,TGTGCCAGCAGATCCAGCGGGGGGCCCGAGACCCAGTACTTC
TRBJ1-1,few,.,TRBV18,CASSPTNTEAFF,TGTGCCAGCTCACCAACGAACACTGAAGCTTTCTTT